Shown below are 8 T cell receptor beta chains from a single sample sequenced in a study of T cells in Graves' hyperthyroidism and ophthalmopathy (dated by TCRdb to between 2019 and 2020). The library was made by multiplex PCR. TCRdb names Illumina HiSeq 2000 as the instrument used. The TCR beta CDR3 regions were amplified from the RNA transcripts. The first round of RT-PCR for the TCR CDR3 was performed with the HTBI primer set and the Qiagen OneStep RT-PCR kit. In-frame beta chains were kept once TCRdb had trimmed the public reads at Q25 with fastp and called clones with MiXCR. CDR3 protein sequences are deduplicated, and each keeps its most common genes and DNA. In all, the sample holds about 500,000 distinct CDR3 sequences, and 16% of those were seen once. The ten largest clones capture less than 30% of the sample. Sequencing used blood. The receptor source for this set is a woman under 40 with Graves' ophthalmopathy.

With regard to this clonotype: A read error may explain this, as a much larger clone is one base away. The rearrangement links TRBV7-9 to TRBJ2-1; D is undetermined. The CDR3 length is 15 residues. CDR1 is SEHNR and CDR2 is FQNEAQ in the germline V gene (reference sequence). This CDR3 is CVSSFDSSSYNEQFF. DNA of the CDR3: TGTGTCAGCAGCTTTGACTCGAGCTCCTACAATGAGCAGTTCTTC.

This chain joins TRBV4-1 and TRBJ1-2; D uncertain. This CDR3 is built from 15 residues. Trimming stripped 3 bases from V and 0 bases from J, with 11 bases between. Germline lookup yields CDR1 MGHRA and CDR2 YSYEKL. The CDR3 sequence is CASSQVITANYGYTF. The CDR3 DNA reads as TGCGCCAGCAGCCAGGTCATCACAGCTAACTATGGCTACACCTTC.

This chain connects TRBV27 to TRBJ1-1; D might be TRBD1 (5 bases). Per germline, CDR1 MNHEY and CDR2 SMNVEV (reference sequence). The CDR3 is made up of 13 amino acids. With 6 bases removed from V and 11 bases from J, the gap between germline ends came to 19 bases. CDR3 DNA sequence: TGTGCCAGCAGGAGAAGTGGGGCTGAGATGGCTTTCTTT. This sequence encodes CASRRSGAEMAFF.

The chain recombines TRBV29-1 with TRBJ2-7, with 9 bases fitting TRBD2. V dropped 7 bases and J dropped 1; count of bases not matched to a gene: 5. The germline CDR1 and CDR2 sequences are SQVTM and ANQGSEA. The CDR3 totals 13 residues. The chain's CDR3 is CSGALAGSYEQYF. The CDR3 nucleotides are TGCAGCGGCGCACTAGCGGGTTCCTACGAGCAGTACTTC.

The CDR3 DNA sequence: TGCAGCGTTGAAGCGGACAGGGCCAACTATGGCTACACCTTC. Protein: CSVEADRANYGYTF. This chain connects TRBV29-1 to TRBJ1-2, with 8 positions matching TRBD1. This CDR3 spans 14 amino acids. With 1 base clipped from V and 2 bases from J, the junction kept 3 bases outside the gene matches. CDR1 and CDR2 from the germline V gene are SQVTM and ANQGSEA. Full variable domain (rest looked up from reference TRBV29-1 and TRBJ1-2): SAVISQKPSRDICQRGTSLTIQCQVDSQVTMMFWYRQQPGQSLTLIATANQGSEATYESGFVIDKFPISRPNLTFSTLTVSNMSPEDSSIYLCSVEADRANYGYTFGSGTRLTVV.

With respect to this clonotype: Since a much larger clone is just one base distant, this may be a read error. The CDR3: CASSYFTNTEAFF. CDR3 in DNA: TGTGCCAGCAGTTACTTCACGAACACTGAAGCTTTCTTT. This sequence joins TRBV6-5 and TRBJ1-1; D is unresolved. The CDR3 spans 13 residues. Germline V CDR1 and CDR2: MNHEY, SVGAGI. Trimming removed 1 base from V and 1 base from J, with 4 bases in between.

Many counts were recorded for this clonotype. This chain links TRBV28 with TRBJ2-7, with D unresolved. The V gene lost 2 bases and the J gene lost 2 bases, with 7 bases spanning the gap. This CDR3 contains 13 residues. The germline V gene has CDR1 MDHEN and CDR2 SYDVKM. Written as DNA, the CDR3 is TGTGCCAGCAGTTTACAGGCCGCCTACGAGCAGTACTTC. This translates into CASSLQAAYEQYF.

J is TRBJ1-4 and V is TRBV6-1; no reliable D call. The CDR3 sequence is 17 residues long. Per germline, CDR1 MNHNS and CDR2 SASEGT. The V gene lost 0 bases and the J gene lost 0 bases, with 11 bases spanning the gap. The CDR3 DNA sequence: TGTGCCAGCAGTGAAGCTCCTGTGGAGGCAACTAATGAAAAACTGTTTTTT. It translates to CASSEAPVEATNEKLFF.